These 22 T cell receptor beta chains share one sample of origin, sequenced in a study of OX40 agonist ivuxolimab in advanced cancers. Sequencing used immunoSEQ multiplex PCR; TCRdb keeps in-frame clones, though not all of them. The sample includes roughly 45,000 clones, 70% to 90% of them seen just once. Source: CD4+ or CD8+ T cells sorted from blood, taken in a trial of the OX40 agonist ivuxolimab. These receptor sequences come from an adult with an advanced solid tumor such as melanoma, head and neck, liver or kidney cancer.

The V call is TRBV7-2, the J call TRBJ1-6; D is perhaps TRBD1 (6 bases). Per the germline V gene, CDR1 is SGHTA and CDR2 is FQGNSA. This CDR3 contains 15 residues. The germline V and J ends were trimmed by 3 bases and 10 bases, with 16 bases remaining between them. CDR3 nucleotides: TGTGCCAGCAGCTTCTTCACAGGGCAGGGATCACCCCTCCACTTT. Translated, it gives CASSFFTGQGSPLHF.

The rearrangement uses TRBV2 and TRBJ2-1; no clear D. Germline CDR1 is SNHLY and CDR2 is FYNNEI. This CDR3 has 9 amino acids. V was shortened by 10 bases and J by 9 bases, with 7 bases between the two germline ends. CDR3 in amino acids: CAITGEQFF. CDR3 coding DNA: TGTGCCATTACGGGTGAGCAGTTCTTC.

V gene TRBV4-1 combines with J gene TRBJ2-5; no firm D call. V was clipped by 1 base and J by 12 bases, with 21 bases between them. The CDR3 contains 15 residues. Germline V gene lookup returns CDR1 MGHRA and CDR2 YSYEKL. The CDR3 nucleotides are TGCGCCAGCAGCCAAGTGTGGGGTAGTATCGAAAACAAGTACTTC. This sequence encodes CASSQVWGSIENKYF.

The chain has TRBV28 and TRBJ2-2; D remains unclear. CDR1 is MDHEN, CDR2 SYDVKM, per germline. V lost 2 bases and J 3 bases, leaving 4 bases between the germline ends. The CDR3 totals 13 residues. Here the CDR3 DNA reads TGTGCCAGCAGTTTAAGCGACACCGGGGAGCTGTTTTTT. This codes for CASSLSDTGELFF.

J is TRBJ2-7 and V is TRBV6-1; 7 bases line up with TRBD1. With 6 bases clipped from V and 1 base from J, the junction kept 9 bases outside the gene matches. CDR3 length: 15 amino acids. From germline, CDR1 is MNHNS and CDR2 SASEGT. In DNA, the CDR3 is TGTGCCAGCAGCCAATACAGGGGCCTTTCCTACGAGCAGTACTTC. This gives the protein CASSQYRGLSYEQYF.

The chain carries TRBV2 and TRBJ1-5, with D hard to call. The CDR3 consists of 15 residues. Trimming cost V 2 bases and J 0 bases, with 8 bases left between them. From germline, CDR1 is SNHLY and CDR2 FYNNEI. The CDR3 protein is CASSENSFSNQPQHF. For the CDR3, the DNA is TGTGCCAGCAGTGAAAACTCCTTTAGCAATCAGCCCCAGCATTTT.

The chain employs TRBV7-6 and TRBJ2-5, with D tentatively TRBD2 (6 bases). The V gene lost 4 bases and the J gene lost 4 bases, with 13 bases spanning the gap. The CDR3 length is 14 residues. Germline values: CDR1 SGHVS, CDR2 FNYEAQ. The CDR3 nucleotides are TGTGCCAGCAGCTACGGGACTGCGGGAGAGACCCAGTACTTC. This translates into CASSYGTAGETQYF.

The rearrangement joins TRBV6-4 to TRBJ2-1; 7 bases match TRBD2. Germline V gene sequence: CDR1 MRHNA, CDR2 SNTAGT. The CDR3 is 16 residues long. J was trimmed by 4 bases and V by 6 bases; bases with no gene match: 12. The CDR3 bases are TGTGCCAGCAGCACAAACGTTTGGACTAGATACAATGAGCAGTTCTTC. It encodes CASSTNVWTRYNEQFF.

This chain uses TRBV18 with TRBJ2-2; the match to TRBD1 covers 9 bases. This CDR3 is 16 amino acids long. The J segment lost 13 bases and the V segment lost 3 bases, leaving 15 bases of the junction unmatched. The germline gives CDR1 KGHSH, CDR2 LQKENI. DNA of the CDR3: TGTGCCAGCTCACCCGGGACAGGGTCGTCGACCGCAGGGCTGTTTTTT. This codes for CASSPGTGSSTAGLFF.

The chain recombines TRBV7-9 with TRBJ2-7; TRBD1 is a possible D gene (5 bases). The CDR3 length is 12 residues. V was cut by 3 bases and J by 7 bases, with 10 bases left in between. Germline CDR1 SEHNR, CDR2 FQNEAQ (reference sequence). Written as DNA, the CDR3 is TGTGCCAGCAGCTTCGAGGCAGGGGAGCAGTACTTC. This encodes CASSFEAGEQYF.

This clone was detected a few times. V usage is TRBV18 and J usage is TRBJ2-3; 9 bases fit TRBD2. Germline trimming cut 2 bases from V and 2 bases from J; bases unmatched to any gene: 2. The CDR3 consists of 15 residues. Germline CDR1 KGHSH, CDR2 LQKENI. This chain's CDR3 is CASSPTSGFTDTQYF. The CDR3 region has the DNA TGTGCCAGCTCACCAACTAGCGGGTTCACAGATACGCAGTATTTT. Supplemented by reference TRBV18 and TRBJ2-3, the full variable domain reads NAGVMQNPRHLVRRRGQEARLRCSPMKGHSHVYWYRQLPEEGLKFMVYLQKENIIDESGMPKERFSAEFPKEGPSILRIQQVVRGDSAAYFCASSPTSGFTDTQYFGPGTRLTVL.

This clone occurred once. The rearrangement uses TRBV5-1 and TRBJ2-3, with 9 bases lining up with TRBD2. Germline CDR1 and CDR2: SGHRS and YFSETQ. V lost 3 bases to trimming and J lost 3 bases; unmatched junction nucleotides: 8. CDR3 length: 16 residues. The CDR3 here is CASSSNSGSATDTQYF. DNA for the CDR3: TGCGCCAGCAGCTCAAATAGCGGGAGTGCTACAGATACGCAGTATTTT.

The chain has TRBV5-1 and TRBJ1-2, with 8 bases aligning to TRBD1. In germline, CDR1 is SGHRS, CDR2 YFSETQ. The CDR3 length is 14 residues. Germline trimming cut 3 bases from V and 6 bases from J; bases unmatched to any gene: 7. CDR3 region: CASSSQPGGNGYTF. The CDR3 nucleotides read TGCGCCAGCAGCTCCCAACCAGGGGGCAATGGCTACACCTTC. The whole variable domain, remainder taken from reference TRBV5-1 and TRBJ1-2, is KAGVTQTPRYLIKTRGQQVTLSCSPISGHRSVSWYQQTPGQGLQFLFEYFSETQRNKGNFPGRFSGRQFSNSRSEMNVSTLELGDSALYLCASSSQPGGNGYTFGSGTRLTVV.

The CDR3 spells CASSDGTPNTGELFF. Written as DNA, the CDR3 is TGCGCCAGCAGTGACGGGACCCCGAACACCGGGGAGCTGTTTTTT. The chain employs TRBV10-2 and TRBJ2-2; D is perhaps TRBD1 or TRBD2 (5 bases each). The V end was cut by 3 bases, the J end by 0 bases, with 8 bases between. Germline CDR1 reads WSHSY; CDR2 reads SAAADI. This CDR3 has 15 amino acids.

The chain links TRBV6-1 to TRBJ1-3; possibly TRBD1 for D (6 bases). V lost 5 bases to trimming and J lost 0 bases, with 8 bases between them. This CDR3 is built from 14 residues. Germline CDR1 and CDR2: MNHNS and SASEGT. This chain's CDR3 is CASSRGSSGNTIYF. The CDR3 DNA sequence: TGTGCCAGCAGTAGGGGGAGCTCTGGAAACACCATATATTTT.

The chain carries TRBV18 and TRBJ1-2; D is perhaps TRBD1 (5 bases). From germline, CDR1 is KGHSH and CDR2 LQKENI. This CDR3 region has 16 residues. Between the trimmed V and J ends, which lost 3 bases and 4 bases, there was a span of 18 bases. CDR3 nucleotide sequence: TGTGCCAGCTCACCGAACTCCGGGCGGGGCGTCTATGGCTACACCTTC. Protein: CASSPNSGRGVYGYTF.

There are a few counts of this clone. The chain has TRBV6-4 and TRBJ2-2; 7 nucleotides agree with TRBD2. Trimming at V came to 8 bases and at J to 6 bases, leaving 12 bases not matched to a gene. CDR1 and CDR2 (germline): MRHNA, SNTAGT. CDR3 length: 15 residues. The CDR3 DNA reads TGTGCCAGCCGGAGGGTGGCGGGAGCGGCCGGGGAGCTGTTTTTT. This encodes CASRRVAGAAGELFF.

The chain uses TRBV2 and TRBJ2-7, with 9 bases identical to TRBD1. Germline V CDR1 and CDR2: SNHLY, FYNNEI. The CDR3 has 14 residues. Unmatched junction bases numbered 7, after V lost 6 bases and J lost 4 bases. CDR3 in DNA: TGTGCCAGCAGAAGACAGGGGGGTGAGTACGAGCAGTACTTC. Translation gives CASRRQGGEYEQYF. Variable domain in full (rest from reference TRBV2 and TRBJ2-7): EPEVTQTPSHQVTQMGQEVILRCVPISNHLYFYWYRQILGQKVEFLVSFYNNEISEKSEIFDDQFSVERPDGSNFTLKIRSTKLEDSAMYFCASRRQGGEYEQYFGPGTRLTVT.

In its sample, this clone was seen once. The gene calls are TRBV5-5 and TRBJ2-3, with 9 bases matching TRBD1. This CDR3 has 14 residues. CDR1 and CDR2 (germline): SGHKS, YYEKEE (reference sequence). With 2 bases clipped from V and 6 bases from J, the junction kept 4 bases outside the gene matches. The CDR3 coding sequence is TGTGCCAGCAGCTTCTTACAGGGGGCTGATACGCAGTATTTT. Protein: CASSFLQGADTQYF.

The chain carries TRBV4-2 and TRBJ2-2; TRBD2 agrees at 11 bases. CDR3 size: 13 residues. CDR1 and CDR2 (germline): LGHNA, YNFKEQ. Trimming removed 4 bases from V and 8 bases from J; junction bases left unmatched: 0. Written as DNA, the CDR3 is TGTGCCAGCAGCCGACTAGCGGGGGGGGAGCTGTTTTTT. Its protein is CASSRLAGGELFF.

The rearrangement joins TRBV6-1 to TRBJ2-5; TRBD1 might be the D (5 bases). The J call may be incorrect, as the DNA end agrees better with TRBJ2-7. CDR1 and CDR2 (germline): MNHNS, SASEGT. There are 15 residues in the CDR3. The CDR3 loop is CASRGSDSSSYEQYF. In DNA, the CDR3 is TGTGCCAGCAGAGGTAGTGACAGTAGCTCCTACGAGCAGTACTTC.

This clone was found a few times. The CDR3 here is CASTEGQGRSYEQYF. CDR3 sequence (DNA): TGTGCCAGCACCGAGGGACAGGGACGCTCCTACGAGCAGTACTTC. This chain joins TRBV6-6 and TRBJ2-7; TRBD1 aligns across 9 bases. Germline CDR1 MNHNY, CDR2 SVGAGI (reference sequence). This CDR3 is built from 15 residues. Losses at the gene ends were 7 bases for V and 0 bases for J; bases not matched to a gene: 7.